This T cell receptor (beta chain) came from a study of tumor-infiltrating lymphocytes in primary liver carcinoma. The germline V gene encodes CDR1 SGHAT and CDR2 FQNNGV. This CDR3 region has 14 residues. Regarding the study as a whole: Researchers report that only about 8-25% of top clones turned up in all five tumor regions.

TCR beta cDNA was reverse-transcribed from about 500 ng of total RNA. The reaction used a constant-region primer and ProtoScript II reverse transcriptase. Slightly modified ARM-PCR served as the procedure for the TCR beta libraries. These libraries came from three rounds of nested multiplex PCR. The two initial PCR rounds, about 9 cycles each, used TRBV1-TRBV30 forward and C-beta reverse primers. TCRdb re-called the multiplex PCR reads with MiXCR, one entry per CDR3 protein. The sample shows about 66,000 distinct CDR3 sequences, over 60% of them seen only once. Scientists recovered RNA and DNA together from roughly 21-30 mg of unsorted bulk tissue. Patients were chronically HBV-infected and treatment-naive. Each individual tumor supplied samples from five separate regions. Over 85% of the cells were viable tumor cells in every tumor sample. Details on this clonotype: Its antigen is as yet unknown. This may come from a read error, since a much larger clone is one base off.

Sequencing was carried out using liver tumor tissue from sampling region 4. Specified subset: tumor region T4, right-lateral pole. The sequence was obtained from a man aged 40-49 years with primary liver carcinoma and hepatitis B virus infection. The chain combines TRBV11-2 with TRBJ1-2, with D possibly matching TRBD1 (5 bases). CDR3 sequence: CTSSLDGTAYGYTF. CDR3 DNA sequence: TGTACCAGCAGCTTAGATGGGACTGCCTATGGCTACACTTTC.